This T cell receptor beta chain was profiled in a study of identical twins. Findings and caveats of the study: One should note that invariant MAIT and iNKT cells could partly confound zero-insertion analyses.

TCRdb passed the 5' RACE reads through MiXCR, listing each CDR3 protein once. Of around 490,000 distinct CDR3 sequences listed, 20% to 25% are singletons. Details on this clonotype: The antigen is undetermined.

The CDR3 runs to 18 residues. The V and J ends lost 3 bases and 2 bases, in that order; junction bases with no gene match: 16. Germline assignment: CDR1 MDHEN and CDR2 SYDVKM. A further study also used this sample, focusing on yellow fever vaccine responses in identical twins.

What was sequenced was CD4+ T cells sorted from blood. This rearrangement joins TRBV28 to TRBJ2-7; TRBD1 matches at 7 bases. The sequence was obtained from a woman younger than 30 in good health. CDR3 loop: CASSFPSQGGHPTYEQYF. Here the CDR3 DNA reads TGTGCCAGCAGTTTCCCAAGCCAAGGGGGCCATCCTACCTACGAGCAGTACTTC.